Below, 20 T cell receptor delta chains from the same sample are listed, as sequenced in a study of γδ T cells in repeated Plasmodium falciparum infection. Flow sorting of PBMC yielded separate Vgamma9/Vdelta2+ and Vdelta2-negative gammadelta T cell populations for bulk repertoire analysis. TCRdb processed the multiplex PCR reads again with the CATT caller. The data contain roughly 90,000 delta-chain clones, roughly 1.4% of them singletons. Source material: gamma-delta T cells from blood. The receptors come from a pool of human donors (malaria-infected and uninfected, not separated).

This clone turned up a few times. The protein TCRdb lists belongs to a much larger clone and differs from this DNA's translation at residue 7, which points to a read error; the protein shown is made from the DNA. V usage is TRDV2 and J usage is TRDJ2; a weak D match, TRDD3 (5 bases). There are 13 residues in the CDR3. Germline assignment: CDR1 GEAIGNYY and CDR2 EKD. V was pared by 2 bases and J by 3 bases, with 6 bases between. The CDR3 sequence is CACDRGVTAQLFF. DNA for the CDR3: TGTGCCTGTGACAGGGGAGTGACAGCACAACTCTTCTTT.

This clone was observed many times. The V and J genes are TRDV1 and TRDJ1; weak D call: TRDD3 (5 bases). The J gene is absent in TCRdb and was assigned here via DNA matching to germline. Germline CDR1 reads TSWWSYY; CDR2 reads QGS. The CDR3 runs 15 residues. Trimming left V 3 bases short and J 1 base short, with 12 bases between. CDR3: CALGDAYGPTDKLIF. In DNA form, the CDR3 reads TGTGCTCTTGGGGACGCATACGGACCCACCGATAAACTCATCTTT.

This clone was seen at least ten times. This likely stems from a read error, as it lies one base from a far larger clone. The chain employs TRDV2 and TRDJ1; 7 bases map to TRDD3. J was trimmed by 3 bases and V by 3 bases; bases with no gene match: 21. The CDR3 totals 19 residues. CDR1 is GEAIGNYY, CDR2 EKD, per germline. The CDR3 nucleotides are TGTGCCTGTGACTCACTTTATACCTTGTTGGGGGAAAGGGCCGATAAACTCATCTTT. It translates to CACDSLYTLLGERADKLIF.

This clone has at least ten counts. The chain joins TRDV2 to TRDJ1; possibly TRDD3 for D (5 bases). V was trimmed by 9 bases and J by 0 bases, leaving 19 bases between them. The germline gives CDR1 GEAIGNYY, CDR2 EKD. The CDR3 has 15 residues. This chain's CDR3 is CARGTRGGYTDKLIF. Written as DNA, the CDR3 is TGTGCCCGTGGTACCAGAGGGGGGTACACCGATAAACTCATCTTT.

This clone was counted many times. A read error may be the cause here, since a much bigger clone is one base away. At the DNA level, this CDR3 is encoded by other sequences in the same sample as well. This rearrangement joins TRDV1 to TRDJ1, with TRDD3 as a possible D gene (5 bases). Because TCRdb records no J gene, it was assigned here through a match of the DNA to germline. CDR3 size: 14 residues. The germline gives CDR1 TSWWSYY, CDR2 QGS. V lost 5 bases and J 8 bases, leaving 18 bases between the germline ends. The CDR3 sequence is CALGIRPPGSKLIF. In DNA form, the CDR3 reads TGTGCTCTTGGGATACGCCCCCCAGGCTCCAAACTCATCTTT.

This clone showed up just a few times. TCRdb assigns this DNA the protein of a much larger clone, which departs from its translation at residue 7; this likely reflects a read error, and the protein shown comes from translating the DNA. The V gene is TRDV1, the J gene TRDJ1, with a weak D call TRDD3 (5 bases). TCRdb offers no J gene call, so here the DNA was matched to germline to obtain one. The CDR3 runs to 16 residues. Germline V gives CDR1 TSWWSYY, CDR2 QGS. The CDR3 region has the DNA TGTGCTCTTGGGAAACTTCATACTAGGATGGGGAGTAAACTCATCTTT. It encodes CALGKLHTRMGSKLIF.

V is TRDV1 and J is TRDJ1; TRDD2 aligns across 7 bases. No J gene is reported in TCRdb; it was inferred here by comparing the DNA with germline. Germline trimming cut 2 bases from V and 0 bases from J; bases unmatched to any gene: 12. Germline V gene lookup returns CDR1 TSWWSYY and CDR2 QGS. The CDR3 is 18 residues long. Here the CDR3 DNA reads TGTGCTCTTGGGGAAGGGGCCTTCCTTTCCCCATACACCGATAAACTCATCTTT. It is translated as CALGEGAFLSPYTDKLIF.

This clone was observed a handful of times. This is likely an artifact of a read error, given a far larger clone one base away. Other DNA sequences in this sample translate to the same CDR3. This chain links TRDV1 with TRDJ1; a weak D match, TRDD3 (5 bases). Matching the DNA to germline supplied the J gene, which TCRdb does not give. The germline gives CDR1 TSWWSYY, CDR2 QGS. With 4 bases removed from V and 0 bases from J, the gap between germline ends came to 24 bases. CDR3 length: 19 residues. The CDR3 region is CALGGLSRSGALYTDKLIF. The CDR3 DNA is TGTGCTCTTGGGGGACTTTCGAGGTCGGGGGCCCTGTACACCGATAAACTCATCTTT.

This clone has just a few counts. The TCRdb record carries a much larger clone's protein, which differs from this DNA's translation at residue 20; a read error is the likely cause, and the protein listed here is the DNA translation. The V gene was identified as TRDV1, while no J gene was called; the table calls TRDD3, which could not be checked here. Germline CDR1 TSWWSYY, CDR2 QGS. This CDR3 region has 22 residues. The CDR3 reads CALGEPLLLVLGDIAYTDKPIF. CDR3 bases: TGTGCTCTTGGGGAACCTCTCCTCCTGGTACTGGGGGATATAGCGTACACCGATAAACCCATCTTT.

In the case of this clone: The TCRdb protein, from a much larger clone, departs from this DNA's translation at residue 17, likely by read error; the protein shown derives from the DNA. The CDR3 sequence: CALGELVFRRRDPVPSRTDKLIF. The CDR3, as DNA: TGTGCTCTTGGGGAACTAGTTTTCCGAAGACGAGACCCCGTTCCATCACGCACCGATAAACTCATCTTT. V is TRDV1 and J is TRDJ1; D gene uncertain. V was clipped by 0 bases and J by 1 base, with 33 bases between them. CDR1 is TSWWSYY and CDR2 is QGS in the germline V gene. This CDR3 has 23 residues.

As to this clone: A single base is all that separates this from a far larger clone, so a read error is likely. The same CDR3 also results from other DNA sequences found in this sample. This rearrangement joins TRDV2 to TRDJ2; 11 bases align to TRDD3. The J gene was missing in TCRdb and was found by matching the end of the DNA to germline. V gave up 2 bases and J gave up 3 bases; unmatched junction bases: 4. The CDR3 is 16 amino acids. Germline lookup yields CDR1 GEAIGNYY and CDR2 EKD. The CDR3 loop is CACDRVLGDMTAQLFF. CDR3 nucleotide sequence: TGTGCCTGTGACAGGGTACTGGGGGATATGACAGCACAACTCTTCTTT.

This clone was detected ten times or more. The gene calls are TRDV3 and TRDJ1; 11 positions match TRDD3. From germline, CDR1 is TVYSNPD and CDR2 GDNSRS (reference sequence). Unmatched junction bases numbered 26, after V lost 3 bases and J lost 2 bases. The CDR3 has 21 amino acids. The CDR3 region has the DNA TGTGCCTTCCCGGTGGCCTTCCCTCCGTGGTGGGGGATACGGGGGACCGATAAACTCATCTTT. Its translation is CAFPVAFPPWWGIRGTDKLIF.

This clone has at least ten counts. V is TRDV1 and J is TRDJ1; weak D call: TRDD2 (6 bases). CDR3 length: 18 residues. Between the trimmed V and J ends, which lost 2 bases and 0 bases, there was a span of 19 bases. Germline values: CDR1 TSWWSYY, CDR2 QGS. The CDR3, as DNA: TGTGCTCTTGGGGAAAAATTCCTAGTGACTTTATACACCGATAAACTCATCTTT. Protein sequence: CALGEKFLVTLYTDKLIF.

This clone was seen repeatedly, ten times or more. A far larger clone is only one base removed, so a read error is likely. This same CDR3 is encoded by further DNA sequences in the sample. The CDR3 bases are TGTGCCTGTGACACCGCTGGGGTTCTCCGGTACACCGATAAACTCATCTTT. Protein product: CACDTAGVLRYTDKLIF. V gene TRDV2 combines with J gene TRDJ1; the D gene is possibly TRDD3 (6 bases). The CDR3 is 17 residues long. Germline V CDR1 and CDR2: GEAIGNYY, EKD. V shed 0 bases and J shed 0 bases, with 16 bases lying between them.

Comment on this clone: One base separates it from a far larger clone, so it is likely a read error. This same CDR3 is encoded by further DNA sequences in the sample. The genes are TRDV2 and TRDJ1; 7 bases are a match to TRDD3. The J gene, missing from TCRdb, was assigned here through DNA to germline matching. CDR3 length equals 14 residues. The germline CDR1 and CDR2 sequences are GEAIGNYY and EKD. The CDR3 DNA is TGTGCCTGTGACAACTTGGGGGACACCGACAAACTCATCTTT. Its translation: CACDNLGDTDKLIF.

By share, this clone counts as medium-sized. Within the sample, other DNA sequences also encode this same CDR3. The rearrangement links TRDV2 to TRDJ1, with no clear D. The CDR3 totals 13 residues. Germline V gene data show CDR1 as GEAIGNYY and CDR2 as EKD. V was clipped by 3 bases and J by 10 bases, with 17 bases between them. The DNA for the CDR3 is TGTGCCTGTGACGAGGAGGCACAATTAGGACTCATCTTT. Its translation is CACDEEAQLGLIF.

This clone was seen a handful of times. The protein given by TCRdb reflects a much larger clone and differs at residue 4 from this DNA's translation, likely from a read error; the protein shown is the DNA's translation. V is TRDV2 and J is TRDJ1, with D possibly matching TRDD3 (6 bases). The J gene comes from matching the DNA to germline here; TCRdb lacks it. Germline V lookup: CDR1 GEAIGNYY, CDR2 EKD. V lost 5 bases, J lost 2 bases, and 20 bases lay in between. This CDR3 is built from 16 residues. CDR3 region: CACGTSHGGGTDKLIF. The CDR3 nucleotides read TGTGCCTGTGGCACTTCTCATGGTGGGGGGACCGATAAACTCATCTTT.

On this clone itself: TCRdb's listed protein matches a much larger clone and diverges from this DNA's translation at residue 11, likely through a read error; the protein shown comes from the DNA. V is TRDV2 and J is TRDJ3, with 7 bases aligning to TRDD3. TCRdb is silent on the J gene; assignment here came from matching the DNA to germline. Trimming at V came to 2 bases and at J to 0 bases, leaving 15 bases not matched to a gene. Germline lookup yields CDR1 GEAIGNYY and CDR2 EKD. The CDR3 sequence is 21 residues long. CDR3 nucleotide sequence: TGTGCCTGTGACATCGTCCCTTTGGGGATAGGAGCCTCCTGGGACACCCGACAGATGTTTTTC. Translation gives CACDIVPLGIGASWDTRQMFF.

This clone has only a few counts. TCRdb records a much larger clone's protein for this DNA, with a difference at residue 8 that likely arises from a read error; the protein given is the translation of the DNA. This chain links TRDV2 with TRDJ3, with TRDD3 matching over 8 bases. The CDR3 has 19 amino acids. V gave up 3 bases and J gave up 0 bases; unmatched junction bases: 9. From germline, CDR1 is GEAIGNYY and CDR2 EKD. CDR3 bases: TGTGCCTGTGACGTACTGGGGGGTACGAGCTCCTGGGACACCCGACAGATGTTTTTC. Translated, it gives CACDVLGGTSSWDTRQMFF.

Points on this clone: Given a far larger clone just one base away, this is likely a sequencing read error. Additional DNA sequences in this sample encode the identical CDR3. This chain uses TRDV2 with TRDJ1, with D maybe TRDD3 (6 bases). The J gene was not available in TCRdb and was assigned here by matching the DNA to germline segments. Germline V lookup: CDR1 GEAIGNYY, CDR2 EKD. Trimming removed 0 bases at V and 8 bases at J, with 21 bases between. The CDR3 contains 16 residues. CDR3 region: CACDTVSTGGASKLIF. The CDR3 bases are TGTGCCTGTGACACCGTCAGTACCGGGGGAGCGTCAAAACTCATCTTT.